This T cell receptor (beta chain) was sequenced during a study of cytomegalovirus exposure and HLA in healthy donors. It was with 60 Vbeta and 13 Jbeta primers that the PCR ran. Study processing details: About 88 million unique TCR beta chains, around 10 million of them shared, were counted by a later analysis. Profiling relied on immunoSEQ multiplex PCR, and the TCRdb table lists in-frame clones only, not all of them. The V and J calls and the clone size are those of that table, but D and trimming were determined from the DNA. The sample table sets out approximately 150,000 clones. Study results and limitations: Association of 16,951 TCR beta sequences with HLA alleles was found at 0.05 false discovery rate in a later analysis. Sequencing likely caused a cluster of highly shared sequence variants. Reports described diagnosis of cytomegalovirus status by the classifier as highly specific and sensitive.

Notes on this clone: Its antigen is not identified.

V was pared by 1 base and J by 8 bases, with 5 bases between. The CDR3 runs 10 residues. The germline CDR1 and CDR2 sequences are GTSNPN and SVGIG (reference sequence). The source is a male donor in good health and CMV-seronegative. What was sequenced was PBMCs. This chain joins TRBV30 and TRBJ1-2; D unclear. The CDR3 DNA is TGTGCCTGGAGTGACACAGGCTACACCTTC. It encodes CAWSDTGYTF.